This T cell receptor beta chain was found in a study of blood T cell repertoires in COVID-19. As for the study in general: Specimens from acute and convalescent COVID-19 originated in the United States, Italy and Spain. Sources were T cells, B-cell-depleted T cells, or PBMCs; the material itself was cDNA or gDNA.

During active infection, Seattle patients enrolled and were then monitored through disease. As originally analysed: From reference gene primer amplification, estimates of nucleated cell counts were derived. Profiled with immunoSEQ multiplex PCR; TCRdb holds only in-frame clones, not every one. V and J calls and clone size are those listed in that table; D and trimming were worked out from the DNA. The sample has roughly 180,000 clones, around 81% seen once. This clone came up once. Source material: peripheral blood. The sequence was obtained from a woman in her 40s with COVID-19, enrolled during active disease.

CDR3 in DNA: TGTGCCATCAGTAGGGCGGACAGGACGAACACTGAAGCTTTCTTT. Protein: CAISRADRTNTEAFF. V and J are TRBV10-3 and TRBJ1-1, with TRBD1 matching over 7 bases. This CDR3 has 15 amino acids. V shed 5 bases, J shed 1 base, and the junction held 7 bases outside the gene matches. Germline loops: CDR1 ENHRY, CDR2 SYGVKD.